This T cell receptor (beta chain) is drawn from a study of blood T cell repertoires in COVID-19. J was trimmed by 4 bases and V by 8 bases; bases with no gene match: 3. This CDR3 is 12 amino acids long. Germline V CDR1 and CDR2: LNHDA, SQIVND (reference sequence). Original analysis: Scientists estimated how many nucleated cells there were by amplifying reference gene primers. The data were produced by immunoSEQ multiplex PCR, yet TCRdb's version contains in-frame clones alone and is incomplete. That table supplies the V and J calls and clone size; D and trimming were determined from the DNA. The table has around 100,000 clones, 75% to 95% seen once.

The J gene is TRBJ2-3, the V gene TRBV19; 7 bases are a match to TRBD1. Sequenced input: peripheral blood. This clonotype was obtained from a human donor in a cohort sampled during active COVID-19. The CDR3 reads CASRQGPDTQYF. The CDR3 DNA is TGTGCCAGTCGACAGGGCCCAGATACGCAGTATTTT.